This T cell receptor beta chain was recovered during a study of control samples from healthy donors and cancer patients. Germline V CDR1 and CDR2: SNHLY, FYNNEI. J was trimmed by 1 base and V by 2 bases; bases with no gene match: 3. The CDR3 loop spans 16 amino acids. Libraries were prepared by immunoSEQ multiplex PCR; TCRdb keeps only in-frame clonotypes and omits some of them. The top ten clones hold approximately 6% of a sample with tens of thousands of clones, roughly 90% of them seen once. The sequence derives from a man between 60 and 75 years old with colorectal cancer. The chain has TRBV2 and TRBJ2-3, with 10 bases aligning to TRBD2. Sample: PBMCs. CDR3: CASSERAGGGTDTQYF. The CDR3 DNA follows: TGTGCCAGCAGTGAACGAGCGGGGGGGGGCACAGATACGCAGTATTTT.